These 25 T cell receptor beta chains share one sample of origin, sequenced in a study of patients and donors after allogeneic stem cell transplantation. MiXCR was run by TCRdb on the RT-PCR reads, yielding one entry per CDR3 protein. The sample holds around 150,000 distinct CDR3 sequences, about 29% seen once. Sample: blood, either unsorted or a sorted T cell fraction (not recorded which). Receptors were obtained from a human donor who was either an allogeneic HSCT recipient or a stem cell or donor lymphocyte infusion donor (not recorded which). It is not recorded whose cells these are; they may come from a transplant donor.

This clonotype appeared many times. The chain carries TRBV20-1 and TRBJ1-2; TRBD1 aligns across 7 bases. This CDR3 has 14 residues. CDR1 DFQATT and CDR2 SNEGSKA come from the germline V gene (reference sequence). J gave up 2 bases and V 3 bases, and 6 bases lay outside the gene matches. The CDR3 sequence is CSASRGTVNYGYTF. For the CDR3, the DNA is TGCAGTGCTAGTCGTGGGACAGTCAACTATGGCTACACCTTC.

The chain is built from TRBV7-9 and TRBJ2-2; 8 positions agree with TRBD1. Per germline, CDR1 SEHNR and CDR2 FQNEAQ (reference sequence). V shed 5 bases and J 2 bases; nucleotides not matched to a gene: 7. The CDR3 loop spans 16 amino acids. Here the CDR3 DNA reads TGTGCCAGCAGCCTCGGACAGGGAGGTAACACCGGGGAGCTGTTTTTT. Translation gives CASSLGQGGNTGELFF.

The chain has TRBV30 and TRBJ1-2; no clear D gene. CDR3 length equals 13 residues. Trimming stripped 0 bases from V and 7 bases from J, with 12 bases between. Germline V lookup: CDR1 GTSNPN, CDR2 SVGIG (reference sequence). CDR3 sequence reads: CAWSVGGGSGYTF. The CDR3 DNA reads TGTGCCTGGAGTGTCGGAGGTGGTAGTGGCTACACCTTC.

This chain links TRBV27 with TRBJ2-7, with TRBD2 matching 7 bases. Germline loops: CDR1 MNHEY, CDR2 SMNVEV (reference sequence). This CDR3 region has 11 residues. The V and J ends lost 11 bases and 3 bases, in that order; junction bases with no gene match: 4. The CDR3 loop is CASGGVYEQYF. In DNA, the CDR3 is TGTGCCTCGGGAGGCGTCTACGAGCAGTACTTC.

V gene TRBV5-6 combines with J gene TRBJ2-7; TRBD2 might be the D (6 bases). Trimming took 4 bases from V and 1 from J, leaving 15 bases between them. The CDR3 consists of 15 residues. CDR1 is SGHDT, CDR2 YYEEEE, per germline. CDR3 residues: CASSVAAGRSYEQYF. Here the CDR3 DNA reads TGTGCCAGCAGCGTAGCGGCCGGCAGGTCCTACGAGCAGTACTTC. Supplemented by reference TRBV5-6 and TRBJ2-7, the full variable domain reads DAGVTQSPTHLIKTRGQQVTLRCSPKSGHDTVSWYQQALGQGPQFIFQYYEEEERQRGNFPDRFSGHQFPNYSSELNVNALLLGDSALYLCASSVAAGRSYEQYFGPGTRLTVT.

The chain employs TRBV20-1 and TRBJ2-7, with 8 nucleotides matching TRBD2. The CDR3 extends over 14 amino acids. In germline, CDR1 is DFQATT, CDR2 SNEGSKA (reference sequence). Trimming at V came to 7 bases and at J to 2 bases, leaving 10 bases not matched to a gene. In DNA form, the CDR3 reads TGCAGTGTTCCAATGGCGGGAGGTACCTACGAGCAGTACTTC. Its protein product is CSVPMAGGTYEQYF.

In its sample, this clonotype was seen many times. The gene calls are TRBV4-3 and TRBJ1-1, with 8 bases aligning to TRBD1. The CDR3 sequence is 15 residues long. Trimming took 0 bases from V and 4 from J; bases not matched to a gene: 4. Germline assignment: CDR1 LGHNA and CDR2 YSLEER. CDR3 region: CASSQDYTGGTEAFF. CDR3 DNA: TGCGCCAGCAGCCAAGATTACACAGGGGGCACTGAAGCTTTCTTT.

The V and J genes are TRBV4-2 and TRBJ2-7; the match to TRBD1 covers 8 bases. CDR1 and CDR2 from the germline V gene are LGHNA and YNFKEQ. The CDR3 length is 15 residues. V gave up 1 base and J gave up 2 bases; unmatched junction bases: 4. In DNA, the CDR3 is TGTGCCAGCAGCCAAGTGGGACAGGATCCCTACGAGCAGTACTTC. Translating it yields CASSQVGQDPYEQYF.

This rearrangement joins TRBV12-3 or TRBV12-4 to TRBJ2-3, with D unclear. With 0 bases removed from V and 1 base from J, the gap between germline ends came to 8 bases. CDR3 length: 15 amino acids. The CDR3 DNA sequence: TGTGCCAGCAGTTTAGCGCGGACCCGCACAGATACGCAGTATTTT. It codes for CASSLARTRTDTQYF.

This clonotype was observed a handful of times. The chain links TRBV20-1 to TRBJ2-1; D may correspond to TRBD1 or TRBD2 (5 bases each). CDR3 size: 14 residues. In germline, CDR1 is DFQATT, CDR2 SNEGSKA (reference sequence). V gave up 5 bases and J gave up 6 bases, with 17 bases separating them. CDR3 bases: TGCAGTGCTGATAACCGGGACCGGCTCAATGAGCAGTTCTTC. It yields the protein CSADNRDRLNEQFF.

This clonotype was seen a handful of times. The rearrangement joins TRBV11-2 to TRBJ1-1, with a possible D match to TRBD1 (5 bases). This CDR3 is built from 17 residues. Trimming stripped 3 bases from V and 2 bases from J, with 19 bases between. Germline V gene lookup returns CDR1 SGHAT and CDR2 FQNNGV. CDR3 protein: CASSLPIRGTLNTEAFF. CDR3 bases: TGTGCCAGCAGCTTGCCCATACGGGGGACTCTTAACACTGAAGCTTTCTTT.

This clonotype was seen at least ten times. The rearrangement joins TRBV5-1 to TRBJ1-1; no clear D. Germline loops: CDR1 SGHRS, CDR2 YFSETQ. V gave up 4 bases and J gave up 5 bases, with 18 bases separating them. The CDR3 totals 15 residues. CDR3: CASSRVRQVGTEAFF. For the CDR3, the DNA is TGCGCCAGCAGCAGAGTAAGGCAGGTTGGGACTGAAGCTTTCTTT.

This clonotype appeared many times. The chain recombines TRBV4-3 with TRBJ1-6, with D unclear. Trimming took 0 bases from V and 13 from J, leaving 13 bases between them. CDR3 length: 14 residues. Germline values: CDR1 LGHNA, CDR2 YSLEER. The CDR3 region has the DNA TGCGCCAGCAGCCAAGACCGGACGAGTTCTCCCCTCCACTTT. This codes for CASSQDRTSSPLHF.

This clonotype was detected a few times. This chain links TRBV9 with TRBJ2-2, with TRBD1 matching 8 bases. Germline CDR1 SGDLS, CDR2 YYNGEE. The CDR3 loop spans 16 amino acids. The trim removed 4 bases at V and 4 bases at J, leaving 9 bases unmatched. The CDR3: CASSLLGQGTTGELFF. The CDR3 region has the DNA TGTGCCAGCAGCCTTCTCGGACAGGGCACCACCGGGGAGCTGTTTTTT. The whole variable domain, remainder taken from reference TRBV9 and TRBJ2-2, is DSGVTQTPKHLITATGQRVTLRCSPRSGDLSVYWYQQSLDQGLQFLIQYYNGEERAKGNILERFSAQQFPDLHSELNLSSLELGDSALYFCASSLLGQGTTGELFFGEGSRLTVL.

The table lists this clonotype with many counts. The J gene is TRBJ1-5, the V gene TRBV28; TRBD1 agrees at 7 bases. CDR3 length: 16 amino acids. Germline V lookup: CDR1 MDHEN, CDR2 SYDVKM. J was trimmed by 0 bases and V by 8 bases; bases with no gene match: 10. The CDR3: CASSLGTAYSNQPQHF. DNA of the CDR3: TGTGCCAGCTCCCTCGGGACAGCCTATAGCAATCAGCCCCAGCATTTT.

This clonotype qualifies as medium-sized. The CDR3 protein is CSATKTGSYEQYF. CDR3 nucleotides: TGCAGTGCTACTAAGACAGGATCCTACGAGCAGTACTTC. The chain carries TRBV20-1 and TRBJ2-7, with a weak D call TRBD1 (6 bases). This CDR3 region has 13 residues. The V gene's germline CDR1 is DFQATT and CDR2 SNEGSKA (reference sequence). Trimming took off 4 bases at V and 1 base at J, with 11 bases between the two ends.

The V call is TRBV5-1, the J call TRBJ2-7; TRBD1 is a possible D gene (6 bases). This CDR3 contains 15 residues. Germline V lookup: CDR1 SGHRS, CDR2 YFSETQ. Trimming removed 4 bases at V and 2 bases at J, with 16 bases between. CDR3 loop: CASSLYGAGAYEQYF. Here the CDR3 DNA reads TGCGCCAGCAGCCTCTATGGGGCAGGGGCCTACGAGCAGTACTTC.

This rearrangement joins TRBV20-1 to TRBJ2-6; the D gene is possibly TRBD1 (5 bases). V gave up 1 base and J gave up 4 bases, with 11 bases separating them. CDR1 is DFQATT and CDR2 is SNEGSKA in the germline V gene (reference sequence). The CDR3 is 15 amino acids. The CDR3 DNA follows: TGCAGTGCTAGAGGGGGCTTTGCCGGGGCCAACGTCCTGACTTTC. It specifies CSARGGFAGANVLTF.

This rearrangement joins TRBV5-1 to TRBJ2-1; D gene unclear. Trimming took off 2 bases at V and 8 bases at J, with 17 bases between the two ends. The CDR3 spans 15 residues. Germline V lookup: CDR1 SGHRS, CDR2 YFSETQ. CDR3: CASSFRWRPVDEQFF. CDR3 DNA sequence: TGCGCCAGCAGCTTCCGCTGGCGGCCGGTGGATGAGCAGTTCTTC.

This rearrangement joins TRBV7-9 to TRBJ2-1; D is uncertain. The CDR3 has 17 residues. CDR1 is SEHNR, CDR2 FQNEAQ, per germline (reference sequence). V lost 5 bases and J 6 bases, leaving 23 bases between the germline ends. CDR3 amino acids: CASSLNLALRKVNEQFF. The CDR3 DNA sequence: TGTGCCAGCAGCCTAAACCTGGCCCTTAGGAAGGTCAATGAGCAGTTCTTC.

The V gene is TRBV19, the J gene TRBJ2-2; the match to TRBD2 covers 8 bases. The CDR3 has 18 amino acids. Germline CDR1 is LNHDA and CDR2 is SQIVND (reference sequence). Trimming cost V 4 bases and J 2 bases; bases outside gene matches: 12. CDR3 loop: CASSKGTREFSNTGELFF. The CDR3 region has the DNA TGTGCCAGTAGTAAGGGGACTAGAGAGTTTTCTAACACCGGGGAGCTGTTTTTT.

The rearrangement uses TRBV27 and TRBJ2-3; D is possibly TRBD2 (6 bases). The CDR3 consists of 16 residues. CDR1 MNHEY and CDR2 SMNVEV come from the germline V gene (reference sequence). Deletions cut 2 bases from V and 0 bases from J, with 12 bases between. The CDR3 loop is CASSLVGGTSTDTQYF. The CDR3 DNA reads as TGTGCCAGCAGTTTAGTTGGCGGGACTAGCACAGATACGCAGTATTTT.

In this sample, this clonotype turned up a few times. The chain combines TRBV7-9 with TRBJ1-5; 8 nucleotides line up with TRBD1. CDR1 and CDR2 (germline): SEHNR, FQNEAQ (reference sequence). The CDR3 totals 15 residues. The V and J ends lost 5 bases and 4 bases, in that order; junction bases with no gene match: 7. CDR3 protein: CASSKTGAINQPQHF. As DNA, the CDR3 is TGTGCCAGCAGCAAGACAGGGGCCATAAATCAGCCCCAGCATTTT.

The chain uses TRBV5-1 and TRBJ2-2; D is possibly TRBD2 (6 bases). Trimming removed 0 bases from V and 5 bases from J, with 17 bases in between. The CDR3 length is 17 residues. In germline, CDR1 is SGHRS, CDR2 YFSETQ. CDR3 sequence: CASSLAQRGDFTGELFF. The DNA of the CDR3 is TGCGCCAGCAGCTTGGCCCAGCGAGGGGACTTTACCGGGGAGCTGTTTTTT.

CDR3 DNA sequence: TGTGCCAGCAGCCCCACTAGCGGAGTCTACAATGAGCAGTTCTTC. Translating gives CASSPTSGVYNEQFF. The genes are TRBV4-2 and TRBJ2-1, with 8 nucleotides matching TRBD2. Germline loops: CDR1 LGHNA, CDR2 YNFKEQ. V trimming: 4 bases; J trimming: 3 bases; junction bases outside the gene matches: 5. The CDR3 contains 15 residues.